Here is one TCR beta chain with its context. Antigen: not known. This sample's time point: persistent/refractory GD, antithyroid drugs over 5 years with positive TRAb. Researchers made the TCR library from RNA that was extracted from PBMCs. Sequencing libraries for TCR beta were prepared with iRepertoire HTBI primers and Arm-PCR of CDR3 regions. Using its own MiXCR run on the multiplex PCR reads, TCRdb lists one record per CDR3 protein. The top ten clones hold about two fifths of a sample with roughly 700,000 distinct CDR3 sequences, 30% of them seen once. This entry belongs to a study of regulatory T cells in long-lasting Graves disease. The germline CDR1 and CDR2 sequences are MNHNS and SASEGT. With V trimmed by 2 bases and J by 1 base, 5 bases remained unmatched. The CDR3 runs to 15 residues. Study-wide results and limits: Among samples with persistent disease, TRBV28, TRBJ1-2 and TRBJ2-5 were favored.

V and J are TRBV6-1 and TRBJ2-7; 7 nucleotides align to TRBD2. The clonotype was recovered from a female donor with Graves disease. The starting material was peripheral blood mononuclear cells (PBMCs), obtained when the disease was refractory, from a patient treated with antithyroid drugs. The CDR3 region has the DNA TGTGCCAGCAGTGAAAGCTTTAGCGGGTCCTACGAGCAGTACTTC. It translates to CASSESFSGSYEQYF.